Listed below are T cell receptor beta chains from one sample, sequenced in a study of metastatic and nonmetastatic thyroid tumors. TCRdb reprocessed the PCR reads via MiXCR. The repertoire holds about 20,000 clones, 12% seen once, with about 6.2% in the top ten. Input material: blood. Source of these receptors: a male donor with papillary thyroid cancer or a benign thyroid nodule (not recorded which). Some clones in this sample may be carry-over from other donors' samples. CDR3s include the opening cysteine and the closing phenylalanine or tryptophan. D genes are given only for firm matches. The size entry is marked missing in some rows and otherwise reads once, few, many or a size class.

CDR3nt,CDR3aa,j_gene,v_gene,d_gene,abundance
TGTGCCAGCAGCCAACAGGGCAACAATCAGCCCCAGCATTTT,CASSQQGNNQPQHF,TRBJ1-5,TRBV27,.,few
TGTGCCAGTAGTATAGGTGGGGGACAGGGCTCCCAGCCCCAGCATTTT,CASSIGGGQGSQPQHF,TRBJ1-5,TRBV19,TRBD1,many
TGTGCCAGCGCAGGCGATCGCTACGAGCAGTACTTC,CASAGDRYEQYF,TRBJ2-7,TRBV6-1,.,medium-sized
TGTGCCAGCTCACCGCGAAACAGGGATGGCGAGCAGTACTTC,CASSPRNRDGEQYF,TRBJ2-7,TRBV18,.,many
TGTGCCAGCTCACCATCCCGGGACTACTACGAGCAGTACTTC,CASSPSRDYYEQYF,TRBJ2-7,TRBV18,TRBD2,medium-sized
TGCAGCGTTGAACAGGTCCGGGCCAAAAACATTCAGTACTTC,CSVEQVRAKNIQYF,TRBJ2-4,TRBV29-1,.,many
TGTGCCAGCAGTCCCCCGGGAGATACGCAGTATTTT,CASSPPGDTQYF,TRBJ2-3,TRBV6-1,.,medium-sized
TGTGCCAGTAGTATAGATTTGTTTCAGGGATTGAGCAATCAGCCCCAGCATTTT,CASSIDLFQGLSNQPQHF,TRBJ1-5,TRBV19,.,many
TGTGCCAGCAGCATCCCGAACTACGAGCAGTACTTC,CASSIPNYEQYF,TRBJ2-7,TRBV7-2,.,many
TGTGCCAGCAGGAGGTCGGACACTGAAGCTTTCTTT,CASRRSDTEAFF,TRBJ1-1,TRBV6-1,.,many
TGTGCCAGCAGCTTAGCACAGGGCGCCTACACCTTC,CASSLAQGAYTF,TRBJ1-2,TRBV7-8,.,few
TGTGCCAGCAGCTCGTCGAGACCGGGACAAATGTGGGGCTACACCGGGGAGCTGTTTTTT,CASSSSRPGQMWGYTGELFF,TRBJ2-2,TRBV7-1,.,.
TGTGCCAGCAGAGAGACAGGGGTTTCACCCCTCCACTTT,CASRETGVSPLHF,TRBJ1-6,TRBV27,TRBD1,medium-sized
TGTGCCAGTAGAAACTGGGGGACAGGGGGCTACAATGAGCAGTTCTTC,CASRNWGTGGYNEQFF,TRBJ2-1,TRBV19,TRBD1,many
TGTGCCACCAGCAGGGGGGACAGAGGCAATCAGCCCCAGCATTTT,CATSRGDRGNQPQHF,TRBJ1-5,TRBV15,TRBD1,.
TGCAGTGCTGGAGCTGGAGGCGAGCAGTACTTC,CSAGAGGEQYF,TRBJ2-7,TRBV20-1,.,many
TGTGCCAGCACCCCCGTGGGTAGCGGGAGCTACGAGCAGTACTTC,CASTPVGSGSYEQYF,TRBJ2-7,TRBV28,TRBD2,medium-sized
TGTGCCAGCCGACAGGGGTATTCACCCCTCCACTTT,CASRQGYSPLHF,TRBJ1-6,TRBV6-1,TRBD1,medium-sized
TGTGCCAGCAGGGGGGACAGCGCAGATACGCAGTATTTT,CASRGDSADTQYF,TRBJ2-3,TRBV6-2/TRBV6-3,TRBD1,.
TGTGCCAGCAGGTTCCGGGACAACCCCCCCGCCTACGAGCAGTACTTC,CASRFRDNPPAYEQYF,TRBJ2-7,TRBV6-1,.,.
TGCAGTGTTAGCAGGGAGGACCAGTACGAGCAGTACTTC,CSVSREDQYEQYF,TRBJ2-7,TRBV20-1,.,many
TGTGCCAGCAGGGATCCGGTACGACAGGGGGCGAAAGGCTACACCTTC,CASRDPVRQGAKGYTF,TRBJ1-2,TRBV6-1,TRBD1,medium-sized